What follows are 10 T cell receptor beta chains derived from one specimen sequenced in a study of patients and donors after allogeneic stem cell transplantation. TCRdb fed the RT-PCR reads into MiXCR, producing one record per CDR3 protein. The data hold hundreds of thousands of distinct CDR3 sequences, with 35% to 45% observed a single time. The sequenced sample was blood, either unsorted or a sorted T cell fraction (not recorded which). These receptors were taken from a human donor who was either an allogeneic HSCT recipient or a stem cell or donor lymphocyte infusion donor (not recorded which). It is not recorded whose cells these are; they may come from a transplant donor.

This clonotype was seen only a few times. CDR3 in DNA: TGTGCCAGCAGCGTGACTTCCTACAATGAGCAGTTCTTC. This translates into CASSVTSYNEQFF. The chain has TRBV9 and TRBJ2-1; no definite D call. The CDR3 is 13 residues long. With 2 bases removed from V and 1 base from J, the gap between germline ends came to 4 bases. In germline, CDR1 is SGDLS, CDR2 YYNGEE.

This clonotype was counted only a few times. The rearrangement joins TRBV2 to TRBJ1-6, with D hard to call. Germline CDR1 SNHLY, CDR2 FYNNEI. V was pared by 3 bases and J by 7 bases, with 13 bases between. There are 15 residues in the CDR3. CDR3 sequence reads: CASSDLKLGNSPLHF. CDR3 DNA: TGTGCCAGCAGTGACCTGAAGCTGGGGAATTCACCCCTCCACTTT.

The J gene is TRBJ1-2, the V gene TRBV4-1, with D possibly TRBD1 on 6 matching bases. This CDR3 comprises 16 residues. Between the trimmed V and J ends, which lost 1 base and 3 bases, there was a span of 15 bases. Germline V lookup: CDR1 MGHRA, CDR2 YSYEKL. The CDR3 sequence is CASSQADSRYDYGYTF. Here the CDR3 DNA reads TGCGCCAGCAGCCAAGCGGACAGCCGCTATGACTATGGCTACACCTTC.

The chain has TRBV11-1 and TRBJ1-1, with D hard to call. V was pared by 2 bases and J by 8 bases, with 15 bases between. The CDR3 covers 14 residues. CDR1 is SGHAT, CDR2 FQDESV, per germline (reference sequence). The CDR3 DNA is TGTGCCAGCAGCTTAAATGAGGATAATGGAGAAGCTTTCTTT. Its protein product is CASSLNEDNGEAFF.

The J gene is TRBJ2-4, the V gene TRBV5-6; TRBD1 matches 7 bases. The CDR3 has 15 amino acids. The junction had 7 bases not matched to a gene; V was cut back by 0 bases and J by 7 bases. Germline CDR1 SGHDT, CDR2 YYEEEE. CDR3: CASSLGPGQSNIQYF. DNA for the CDR3: TGTGCCAGCAGCTTGGGTCCGGGACAGTCTAACATTCAGTACTTC.

This clonotype was detected a few times. This sequence joins TRBV14 and TRBJ2-1, with D perhaps TRBD1 (6 bases). Germline V CDR1 and CDR2: SGHDN, FVKESK. The germline V and J ends were trimmed by 10 bases and 4 bases, with 23 bases remaining between them. The CDR3 consists of 16 residues. The CDR3: CATLQKAFRGYNEQFF. The CDR3 nucleotides are TGTGCCACCCTACAAAAGGCTTTCAGGGGATACAATGAGCAGTTCTTC. Variable domain in full (rest from reference TRBV14 and TRBJ2-1): EAGVTQFPSHSVIEKGQTVTLRCDPISGHDNLYWYRRVMGKEIKFLLHFVKESKQDESGMPNNRFLAERTGGTYSTLKVQPAELEDSGVYFCATLQKAFRGYNEQFFGPGTRLTVL.

The V gene is TRBV5-1, the J gene TRBJ1-1, with no clear D. Trimming left V 4 bases short and J 0 bases short, with 13 bases between. The CDR3 sequence is 15 residues long. Germline V CDR1 and CDR2: SGHRS, YFSETQ. In DNA form, the CDR3 reads TGCGCCAGCAGCCCCCAGGAGCCCATGAACACTGAAGCTTTCTTT. This sequence encodes CASSPQEPMNTEAFF.

The V gene is TRBV24-1, the J gene TRBJ1-1; D is undetermined. This CDR3 is built from 11 residues. CDR1 KGHDR and CDR2 SFDVKD come from the germline V gene. V gave up 5 bases and J gave up 4 bases, with 4 bases separating them. The CDR3 loop is CATSVGTEAFF. CDR3 DNA sequence: TGTGCCACCAGTGTAGGCACTGAAGCTTTCTTT.

This clonotype was seen a few times. This sequence joins TRBV5-6 and TRBJ2-3; the match to TRBD1 covers 7 bases. Germline V gene data show CDR1 as SGHDT and CDR2 as YYEEEE. V shed 4 bases and J 0 bases; nucleotides not matched to a gene: 8. This CDR3 comprises 16 residues. The CDR3 region has the DNA TGTGCCAGCAGCCTCGGACAGGCGAGAAGCACAGATACGCAGTATTTT. Its protein is CASSLGQARSTDTQYF.

This sequence joins TRBV29-1 and TRBJ2-5, with D possibly TRBD1 on 6 matching bases. The CDR3 totals 12 residues. Looked up from germline, CDR1 is SQVTM and CDR2 is ANQGSEA. The DNA for the CDR3 is TGCAGAGCCACAGGGTACCAAGAGACCCAGTACTTC. As protein: CRATGYQETQYF.